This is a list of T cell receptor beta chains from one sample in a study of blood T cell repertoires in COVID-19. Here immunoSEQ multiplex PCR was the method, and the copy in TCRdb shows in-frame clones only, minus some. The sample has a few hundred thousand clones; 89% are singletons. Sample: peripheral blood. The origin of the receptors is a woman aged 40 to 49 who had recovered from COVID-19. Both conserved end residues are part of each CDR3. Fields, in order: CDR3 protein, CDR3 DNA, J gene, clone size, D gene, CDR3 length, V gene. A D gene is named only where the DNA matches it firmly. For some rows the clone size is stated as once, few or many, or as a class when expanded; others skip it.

cdr3_aa: CASSLGLDRGEQYF
cdr3_nt: TGTGCCAGCAGCTTGGGACTAGACCGGGGCGAGCAGTACTTC
j_call: TRBJ2-7
clone_size: few
d_call: NA
cdr3_length: 14
v_call: TRBV5-4

cdr3_aa: CASPELASSDSYNEQFF
cdr3_nt: TGCGCCAGCCCCGAACTCGCCAGCAGTGACAGCTACAATGAGCAGTTCTTC
j_call: TRBJ2-1
clone_size: few
d_call: NA
cdr3_length: 17
v_call: TRBV10-1

cdr3_aa: CASSLGLVGQFF
cdr3_nt: TGTGCCAGCAGCTTAGGCCTAGTCGGGCAGTTCTTC
j_call: TRBJ2-1
clone_size: NA
d_call: NA
cdr3_length: 12
v_call: TRBV7-2

cdr3_aa: CATGTSGTDTQYF
cdr3_nt: TGTGCCACCGGGACTAGCGGCACAGATACGCAGTATTTT
j_call: TRBJ2-3
clone_size: NA
d_call: TRBD2
cdr3_length: 13
v_call: TRBV24-1

cdr3_aa: CSASQTSETQYF
cdr3_nt: TGCAGTGCTAGTCAGACTAGCGAGACCCAGTACTTC
j_call: TRBJ2-5
clone_size: NA
d_call: TRBD2
cdr3_length: 12
v_call: TRBV20-1

cdr3_aa: CASTPRGSNEKLFF
cdr3_nt: TGTGCCAGTACTCCGCGAGGGTCTAATGAAAAACTGTTTTTT
j_call: TRBJ1-4
clone_size: NA
d_call: NA
cdr3_length: 14
v_call: TRBV19

cdr3_aa: CASSLALSSGANVLTF
cdr3_nt: TGTGCCAGCAGCTTAGCCCTGTCCAGTGGGGCCAACGTCCTGACTTTC
j_call: TRBJ2-6
clone_size: NA
d_call: NA
cdr3_length: 16
v_call: TRBV7-9

cdr3_aa: CASSYSQGPSYEQYF
cdr3_nt: TGTGCCAGCAGTTACTCGCAGGGGCCTTCCTACGAGCAGTACTTC
j_call: TRBJ2-7
clone_size: NA
d_call: NA
cdr3_length: 15
v_call: TRBV6-6

cdr3_aa: CASSPSQAYEQFF
cdr3_nt: TGTGCCAGCAGCCCCTCCCAAGCTTATGAGCAGTTCTTC
j_call: TRBJ2-1
clone_size: NA
d_call: NA
cdr3_length: 13
v_call: TRBV6-1

cdr3_aa: CASSPPVASGQETQYF
cdr3_nt: TGTGCCAGCTCACCACCCGTGGCTAGCGGACAAGAGACCCAGTACTTC
j_call: TRBJ2-5
clone_size: NA
d_call: TRBD2
cdr3_length: 16
v_call: TRBV18

cdr3_aa: CASSLVTGGTYEQYF
cdr3_nt: TGCGCCAGCAGCTTGGTCACAGGGGGGACCTACGAGCAGTACTTC
j_call: TRBJ2-7
clone_size: few
d_call: TRBD1
cdr3_length: 15
v_call: TRBV5-1

cdr3_aa: CASSSRDNAQPQHF
cdr3_nt: TGTGCCAGCAGTTCCCGGGACAATGCACAGCCCCAGCATTTT
j_call: TRBJ1-5
clone_size: NA
d_call: NA
cdr3_length: 14
v_call: TRBV6-5

cdr3_aa: CASSNRGTGRETQYF
cdr3_nt: TGTGCCAGTAGTAACAGGGGGACAGGGCGCGAGACCCAGTACTTC
j_call: TRBJ2-5
clone_size: NA
d_call: TRBD1
cdr3_length: 15
v_call: TRBV19

cdr3_aa: CAISESGGFKGANVLTF
cdr3_nt: TGTGCCATCAGTGAGTCCGGGGGGTTCAAAGGGGCCAACGTCCTGACTTTC
j_call: TRBJ2-6
clone_size: NA
d_call: TRBD2
cdr3_length: 17
v_call: TRBV10-3

cdr3_aa: CASSESSSGNTIYF
cdr3_nt: TGTGCCAGTTCCGAGAGTAGCTCAGGAAACACCATATATTTT
j_call: TRBJ1-3
clone_size: NA
d_call: NA
cdr3_length: 14
v_call: TRBV19

cdr3_aa: CASSFEQDNEKLFF
cdr3_nt: TGTGCCAGCAGCTTCGAACAGGATAATGAAAAACTGTTTTTT
j_call: TRBJ1-4
clone_size: NA
d_call: NA
cdr3_length: 14
v_call: TRBV11-3

cdr3_aa: CASSFLAGQWNEQFF
cdr3_nt: TGCGCCAGCAGCTTCTTAGCGGGGCAATGGAATGAGCAGTTCTTC
j_call: TRBJ2-1
clone_size: NA
d_call: TRBD2
cdr3_length: 15
v_call: TRBV5-1

cdr3_aa: CASSQGGASYSNQPQHF
cdr3_nt: TGTGCCAGCAGCCAGGGGGGGGCCTCTTATAGCAATCAGCCCCAGCATTTT
j_call: TRBJ1-5
clone_size: NA
d_call: TRBD1
cdr3_length: 17
v_call: TRBV7-8

cdr3_aa: CASSSRLGGRGKLFF
cdr3_nt: TGTGCCAGCAGCTCTCGGTTGGGGGGGAGGGGAAAACTGTTTTTT
j_call: TRBJ1-4
clone_size: NA
d_call: NA
cdr3_length: 15
v_call: TRBV7-2

cdr3_aa: CASSNTGGDGYTF
cdr3_nt: TGTGCCAGCAGCAACACAGGGGGCGATGGCTACACCTTC
j_call: TRBJ1-2
clone_size: once
d_call: TRBD1
cdr3_length: 13
v_call: TRBV5-6

cdr3_aa: CASSPGQESSLHF
cdr3_nt: TGTGCCAGCTCACCGGGACAGGAGTCCTCCCTCCACTTT
j_call: TRBJ1-6
clone_size: NA
d_call: TRBD1
cdr3_length: 13
v_call: TRBV18

cdr3_aa: CAWSVPGGRTQYF
cdr3_nt: TGTGCCTGGAGTGTACCTGGCGGTCGGACCCAGTACTTC
j_call: TRBJ2-5
clone_size: once
d_call: NA
cdr3_length: 13
v_call: TRBV30

cdr3_aa: CASSIQGAYTEAFF
cdr3_nt: TGTGCCAGCAGCATACAGGGAGCTTACACTGAAGCTTTCTTT
j_call: TRBJ1-1
clone_size: NA
d_call: NA
cdr3_length: 14
v_call: TRBV5-4

cdr3_aa: CSGNQGTGGYTF
cdr3_nt: TGCAGCGGGAATCAGGGGACAGGGGGCTACACCTTC
j_call: TRBJ1-2
clone_size: once
d_call: TRBD1
cdr3_length: 12
v_call: TRBV29-1